The 18 T cell receptor beta chains given below trace back to one sample, sequenced in a study of blood T cells in healthy people across ages. Combining a sample-barcoded 5' primer with a J-beta primer mix, a second PCR ran for 7 to 11 cycles. TCRdb fed the 5' RACE reads into MiXCR, producing one record per CDR3 protein. The top ten clones hold approximately 20% of a sample with 710,000 or so distinct CDR3 sequences, over 20% of them seen once. The sample comprised blood. The receptor source for this set is a man aged 65-85 years in good health.

As to this clonotype: A much more abundant neighbour one base away suggests this may be a read error. This chain links TRBV6-5 with TRBJ2-5, with D perhaps matching TRBD1 (6 bases). V lost 6 bases and J lost 2, with 10 bases in between. The CDR3 totals 13 residues. Germline assignment: CDR1 MNHEY and CDR2 SVGAGI. The CDR3 DNA reads TGTGCCAGCAGCCAAGACAGGCAAGAGACCCAGTACTTC. Its protein is CASSQDRQETQYF.

This clonotype has just a few counts. This rearrangement joins TRBV12-3 or TRBV12-4 to TRBJ1-1; tentative D call: TRBD1 (5 bases). The CDR3 sequence is 13 residues long. Trimming shortened V by 5 bases and J by 5 bases, and 12 bases separated the two germline ends. CDR3 sequence reads: CASSGTWGTEAFF. CDR3 nucleotide sequence: TGTGCCAGCAGTGGGACCTGGGGAACTGAAGCTTTCTTT.

J is TRBJ2-5 and V is TRBV28; 12 bases map to TRBD1. V was clipped by 8 bases and J by 5 bases; unmatched bases: 6. CDR3 length equals 14 residues. The germline V gene has CDR1 MDHEN and CDR2 SYDVKM. The CDR3 protein is CASWGQGASETQYF. The CDR3 nucleotides read TGTGCCAGCTGGGGACAGGGGGCTTCGGAGACCCAGTACTTC.

V gene TRBV20-1 combines with J gene TRBJ2-2, with D maybe TRBD1 (5 bases). Germline V lookup: CDR1 DFQATT, CDR2 SNEGSKA (reference sequence). This CDR3 region has 11 residues. Trimming cost V 6 bases and J 6 bases, with 8 bases left between them. This CDR3 is CSAPGPGELFF. CDR3 coding DNA: TGCAGTGCCCCAGGGCCCGGGGAGCTGTTTTTT.

This chain uses TRBV6-5 with TRBJ2-7; D is unresolved. Trimming took 2 bases from V and 12 from J, leaving 17 bases between them. This CDR3 has 13 amino acids. Germline CDR1 is MNHEY and CDR2 is SVGAGI. The CDR3: CASSYGSASPPYF. The CDR3 nucleotides are TGTGCCAGCAGTTACGGGTCAGCCTCGCCGCCGTACTTC.

V is TRBV4-1 and J is TRBJ2-5; D uncertain. Trimming stripped 0 bases from V and 3 bases from J, with 14 bases between. Per the germline V gene, CDR1 is MGHRA and CDR2 is YSYEKL. The CDR3 is 16 amino acids. CDR3 loop: CASSQDKLTMEETQYF. In nucleotides, the CDR3 is TGCGCCAGCAGCCAAGATAAACTTACCATGGAAGAGACCCAGTACTTC.

The chain recombines TRBV29-1 with TRBJ2-5; D possibly corresponds to TRBD1 (6 bases). The DNA end is more similar to TRBJ2-7, so the J call may be wrong. CDR1 is SQVTM, CDR2 ANQGSEA, per germline. The CDR3 totals 12 residues. The CDR3 DNA is TGCAGAATCAGGGACATCTCCTACGAGCAGTACTTC. Translated, it gives CRIRDISYEQYF.

This clonotype was seen more than once but under ten times. The V and J genes are TRBV18 and TRBJ2-7, with 7 nucleotides matching TRBD1. V was pared by 1 base and J by 6 bases, with 6 bases of the junction left unmatched. Looked up from germline, CDR1 is KGHSH and CDR2 is LQKENI. The CDR3 is 14 amino acids. In DNA form, the CDR3 reads TGTGCCAGCTCACCACACCCGACAGGGACCGAGCAGTACGTC. Protein sequence: CASSPHPTGTEQYV.

This clonotype turned up a few times. The chain has TRBV10-3 and TRBJ2-4; the D gene is possibly TRBD1 (5 bases). The CDR3 is made up of 14 amino acids. Per the germline V gene, CDR1 is ENHRY and CDR2 is SYGVKD. V shed 10 bases and J shed 8 bases, with 21 bases lying between them. The CDR3 coding sequence is TGTGCCAGTCAAAGGGGCCACCCGTGGGACATTCAGTACTTC. It translates to CASQRGHPWDIQYF.

The rearrangement uses TRBV27 and TRBJ1-2; a possible D gene is TRBD1 (5 bases). CDR1 is MNHEY and CDR2 is SMNVEV in the germline V gene (reference sequence). V dropped 5 bases and J dropped 2 bases, with 15 bases sitting between them. The CDR3 extends over 15 amino acids. CDR3 amino acids: CASSTKGVYNYGYTF. The CDR3 DNA is TGTGCCAGCAGTACTAAAGGGGTTTACAACTATGGCTACACCTTC.

The genes are TRBV6-2 or TRBV6-3 and TRBJ1-2, with D possibly being TRBD1 (6 bases). From germline, CDR1 is MNHEY and CDR2 SVGEGT. V gave up 6 bases and J gave up 6 bases, with 20 bases separating them. This CDR3 comprises 15 residues. The CDR3 protein is CASRPPQGNFNGYTF. The CDR3 coding sequence is TGTGCCAGCAGGCCCCCCCAGGGGAATTTTAATGGCTACACCTTC.

This clonotype was counted between two and nine times. The chain carries TRBV11-2 and TRBJ2-5; D unresolved. This CDR3 is 14 amino acids long. V was shortened by 1 base and J by 5 bases, with 11 bases between the two germline ends. Germline V CDR1 and CDR2: SGHAT, FQNNGV. This CDR3 is CASSLVSGVETQYF. The CDR3 DNA reads as TGTGCCAGCAGCTTAGTCTCAGGTGTGGAGACCCAGTACTTC.

In this sample, this clonotype turned up a few times. The rearrangement uses TRBV3-1 and TRBJ2-3; 7 positions match TRBD2. In germline, CDR1 is LGHDT, CDR2 YNNKEL (reference sequence). Losses at the gene ends were 1 base for V and 5 bases for J; bases not matched to a gene: 12. The CDR3 runs 17 residues. The CDR3 protein is CASSQVVTSYDVDTQYF. CDR3 bases: TGTGCCAGCAGCCAAGTGGTGACTAGCTATGATGTAGATACGCAGTATTTT.

The sample holds many counts of this clonotype. The chain couples TRBV7-2 to TRBJ2-7; 8 nucleotides align to TRBD1. V was clipped by 2 bases and J by 2 bases; unmatched bases: 2. Germline V CDR1 and CDR2: SGHTA, FQGNSA. The CDR3 is 14 residues long. The CDR3 sequence is CASSLQGATYEQYF. CDR3 nucleotides: TGTGCCAGCAGCTTACAGGGGGCCACCTACGAGCAGTACTTC.

This clonotype showed up just a few times. The chain couples TRBV5-1 to TRBJ1-1; a possible D gene is TRBD1 (5 bases). V lost 2 bases and J 3 bases, leaving 11 bases between the germline ends. CDR3 length: 14 residues. Germline CDR1 is SGHRS and CDR2 is YFSETQ. The CDR3 protein is CASSFVWGDTEAFF. The CDR3 nucleotides read TGCGCCAGCAGCTTCGTTTGGGGCGACACTGAAGCTTTCTTT.

As DNA, the CDR3 is TGTGCCAGCAGTTCGACAGGGCGTGGCTACACCTTC. Its protein is CASSSTGRGYTF. The rearrangement links TRBV12-3 or TRBV12-4 to TRBJ1-2, with 7 bases matching TRBD1. This CDR3 contains 12 residues. After removal of 4 bases from V and 7 bases from J, the junction contained 3 bases not matched to a gene.

This clonotype has more than one count but fewer than ten. J is TRBJ1-4 and V is TRBV5-1; 9 bases are a match to TRBD1. V trimming: 0 bases; J trimming: 2 bases; junction bases outside the gene matches: 2. The V gene's germline CDR1 is SGHRS and CDR2 YFSETQ. The CDR3 is 16 residues long. In DNA, the CDR3 is TGCGCCAGCAGCTTGGTCGGGACAGGGACTAATGAAAAACTGTTTTTT. Translating it yields CASSLVGTGTNEKLFF.

This clonotype was detected only once. The genes are TRBV20-1 and TRBJ1-2, with D tentatively TRBD1 (5 bases). Germline loops: CDR1 DFQATT, CDR2 SNEGSKA (reference sequence). Trimming pared 3 bases from V and 6 bases from J, leaving 17 bases between. CDR3 size: 14 residues. As DNA, the CDR3 is TGCAGTGCTAGCCTCAGGGCGAGTACGAATGGCTACACCTTC. This sequence encodes CSASLRASTNGYTF.